This T cell receptor beta chain was recorded in a study of blood T cell repertoires in COVID-19. Deletions cut 1 base from V and 5 bases from J, with 9 bases between. This CDR3 comprises 15 residues. The V gene's germline CDR1 is SGHAT and CDR2 FQNNGV. Sequencing used immunoSEQ multiplex PCR; TCRdb keeps in-frame clones, though not all of them. The data hold roughly 300,000 clones, with 80% to 95% observed a single time. Input material: PBMCs or T cells enriched from blood (not recorded which). The TCR originated in a woman under 40 who had recovered from COVID-19. The chain recombines TRBV11-2 with TRBJ1-6; D is perhaps TRBD1 (6 bases). CDR3: CASSLAGQNNSPLHF. The CDR3 DNA reads as TGTGCCAGCAGCTTAGCAGGACAGAATAATTCACCCCTCCACTTT.